The T cell receptor (beta chain) under discussion was sequenced for a study of human T cells and chemical hapten exposure. Study observations and caveats: Those TCRs sitting above 1 in 1000 frequency stayed the same with DPC sensitization.

Individual cDNA molecules (in the library) carried attached unique molecular identifiers. Original data processing: Sample TCR counts, which ranged from about 20,000 to 700,000, had a median of roughly 100,000. A single record per CDR3 protein comes from TCRdb applying MiXCR to the RACE reads. V and J calls and clone size were set by TCRdb, not the authors. The profile covers fewer than 60,000 distinct CDR3 sequences, with less than 9.5% appearing a single time and roughly 4% taken by the ten largest. Documented time point: patch test 1, 2 weeks after DPC sensitization. Treatment described: therapeutic diphenylcyclopropenone sensitization with weekly scalp DPC. Participating donors were patients with alopecia, aged 18 to 70 years, considered appropriate candidates for DPC. This CDR3 comprises 15 residues. The germline V gene encodes CDR1 SGHTA and CDR2 FQGNSA. The ends lost 5 bases at V and 4 bases at J; junction bases unmatched: 7.

Many counts were recorded for this clonotype. No antigen is known for it. Sample: whole blood, taken in connection with sensitization to the hapten diphenylcyclopropenone (DPC). The V and J genes are TRBV7-2 and TRBJ2-3; 9 bases match TRBD2. This TCR derives from a woman aged 50 to 65 with alopecia areata. Some clones in this sample may be carry-over from other donors' samples. The CDR3 is CASSNSGSGPDTQYF. The CDR3 DNA reads as TGTGCCAGCAGCAATAGCGGGAGCGGGCCAGATACGCAGTATTTT.